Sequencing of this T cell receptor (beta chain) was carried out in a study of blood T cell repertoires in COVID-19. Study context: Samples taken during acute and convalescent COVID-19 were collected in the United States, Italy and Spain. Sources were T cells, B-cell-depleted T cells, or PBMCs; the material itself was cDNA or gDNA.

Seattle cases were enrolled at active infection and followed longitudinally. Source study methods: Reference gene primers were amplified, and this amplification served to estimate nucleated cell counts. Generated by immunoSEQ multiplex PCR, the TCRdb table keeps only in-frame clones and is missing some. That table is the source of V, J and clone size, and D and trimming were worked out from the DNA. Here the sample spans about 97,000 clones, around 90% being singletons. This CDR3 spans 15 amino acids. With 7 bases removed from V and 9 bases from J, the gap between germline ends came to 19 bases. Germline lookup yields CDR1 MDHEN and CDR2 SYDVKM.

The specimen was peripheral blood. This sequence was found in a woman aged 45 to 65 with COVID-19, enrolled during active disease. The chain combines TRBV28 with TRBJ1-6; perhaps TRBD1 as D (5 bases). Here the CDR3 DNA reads TGTGCCAGCAATAGGGGCACCAGAGGTAGTTCACCCCTCCACTTT. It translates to CASNRGTRGSSPLHF.